What follows are 28 T cell receptor beta chains derived from one specimen sequenced in a study of blood T cell repertoires in COVID-19. Clones were read by immunoSEQ multiplex PCR, and TCRdb kept only the in-frame ones, dropping some. Of 300,000 to 350,000 clones listed, about 90% are singletons. Input material: PBMCs or T cells enriched from blood (not recorded which). Receptor source: a man aged 25 to 40 who had recovered from COVID-19.

The chain has TRBV13 and TRBJ2-7, with 10 bases lining up with TRBD1. With V trimmed by 2 bases and J by 4 bases, 5 bases remained unmatched. The germline gives CDR1 PRHDT, CDR2 FYEKMQ (reference sequence). CDR3 size: 15 residues. For the CDR3, the DNA is TGTGCCAGCAGCTTAAGGCGGACAGGGGGTTACGAGCAGTACTTC. Translation: CASSLRRTGGYEQYF.

The chain uses TRBV2 and TRBJ1-5; no clear D. Trimming took 2 bases from V and 7 from J, leaving 12 bases between them. The length of the CDR3 is 14 residues. Germline V gives CDR1 SNHLY, CDR2 FYNNEI. The CDR3 sequence: CASSENSGYQPQHF. The DNA for the CDR3 is TGTGCCAGCAGTGAAAACTCAGGCTACCAGCCCCAGCATTTT.

This clone appeared a few times. The chain is built from TRBV24-1 and TRBJ1-3, with TRBD1 matching 8 bases. Germline loops: CDR1 KGHDR, CDR2 SFDVKD. This CDR3 has 17 residues. J gave up 0 bases and V 2 bases, and 5 bases lay outside the gene matches. The CDR3 here is CATSDSRTGISGNTIYF. The CDR3 DNA sequence: TGTGCCACCAGTGATTCCCGGACAGGGATCTCTGGAAACACCATATATTTT.

The table lists this clone with a count of one. The J gene is TRBJ2-7, the V gene TRBV11-2; no clear D. The germline V and J ends were trimmed by 1 base and 4 bases, with 5 bases remaining between them. The CDR3 loop spans 12 amino acids. CDR1 and CDR2 (germline): SGHAT, FQNNGV. CDR3 loop: CASSLVSYEQYF. The DNA for the CDR3 is TGTGCCAGCAGCTTAGTCTCTTACGAGCAGTACTTC.

The gene calls are TRBV5-1 and TRBJ2-7, with 8 bases matching TRBD1. Looked up from germline, CDR1 is SGHRS and CDR2 is YFSETQ. CDR3 length equals 15 residues. V gave up 0 bases and J gave up 4 bases; unmatched junction bases: 6. The CDR3 region has the DNA TGCGCCAGCAGCTTGGCCAGGCAGGGGGCTTACGAGCAGTACTTC. As protein: CASSLARQGAYEQYF.

CDR3 protein: CASSLGTGYEKLFF. The CDR3 bases are TGTGCCAGCAGCCTCGGGACAGGGTATGAAAAACTGTTTTTT. The genes are TRBV11-2 and TRBJ1-4; 9 positions match TRBD1. The CDR3 length is 14 residues. Germline V lookup: CDR1 SGHAT, CDR2 FQNNGV. After removal of 5 bases from V and 6 bases from J, the junction contained 4 bases not matched to a gene.

CDR3 amino acids: CSASREGWGKNIQYF. The CDR3 DNA follows: TGCAGTGCTAGTAGAGAGGGATGGGGCAAAAACATTCAGTACTTC. The genes are TRBV20-1 and TRBJ2-4, with D perhaps matching TRBD2 (5 bases). V lost 3 bases, J lost 3 bases, and 15 bases lay in between. The CDR3 sequence is 15 residues long. The V gene's germline CDR1 is DFQATT and CDR2 SNEGSKA (reference sequence).

The chain carries TRBV6-4 and TRBJ2-5, with 11 bases identical to TRBD1. Germline assignment: CDR1 MRHNA and CDR2 SNTAGT. With V trimmed by 3 bases and J by 2 bases, 5 bases remained unmatched. The CDR3 runs to 16 residues. For the CDR3, the DNA is TGTGCCAGCAGTGAAACCGGGACAGGGGGTCAAGAGACCCAGTACTTC. Translation gives CASSETGTGGQETQYF.

The rearrangement uses TRBV5-1 and TRBJ2-2; 7 bases are shared with TRBD1. V lost 4 bases and J lost 0; bases outside the gene matches: 6. Looked up from germline, CDR1 is SGHRS and CDR2 is YFSETQ. CDR3 length: 16 residues. CDR3 protein: CASSNLGGANTGELFF. CDR3 bases: TGCGCCAGCAGCAACCTAGGGGGCGCGAACACCGGGGAGCTGTTTTTT.

The rearrangement joins TRBV6-1 to TRBJ2-1; 11 bases fit TRBD1. V lost 2 bases, J lost 3 bases, and 6 bases stayed unmatched. The CDR3 length is 17 residues. From germline, CDR1 is MNHNS and CDR2 SASEGT. This CDR3 reads CASSETGTGGYYNEQFF. CDR3 coding DNA: TGTGCCAGCAGTGAAACCGGGACAGGGGGTTACTACAATGAGCAGTTCTTC.

This chain joins TRBV5-1 and TRBJ2-6; 7 bases fit TRBD1. Germline V gene data show CDR1 as SGHRS and CDR2 as YFSETQ. The CDR3 length is 15 residues. J was trimmed by 2 bases and V by 4 bases; bases with no gene match: 3. Here the CDR3 DNA reads TGCGCCAGCAGCCCGGGGACAGCTGGGGCCAACGTCCTGACTTTC. Its protein product is CASSPGTAGANVLTF.

This chain joins TRBV27 and TRBJ1-5; the match to TRBD1 covers 7 bases. In germline, CDR1 is MNHEY, CDR2 SMNVEV (reference sequence). The CDR3 length is 13 residues. After removal of 4 bases from V and 9 bases from J, the junction contained 6 bases not matched to a gene. CDR3 in amino acids: CASSWNRGWPQHF. DNA for the CDR3: TGTGCCAGCAGTTGGAACAGGGGTTGGCCCCAGCATTTT.

V gene TRBV7-8 combines with J gene TRBJ1-1, with 7 nucleotides matching TRBD1. The junction had 4 bases not matched to a gene; V was cut back by 4 bases and J by 2 bases. Looked up from germline, CDR1 is SGHVS and CDR2 is FQNEAQ. This CDR3 has 14 amino acids. CDR3 sequence (DNA): TGTGCCAGCAGCTGGACAGGAGATAACACTGAAGCTTTCTTT. It translates to CASSWTGDNTEAFF.

This sequence joins TRBV9 and TRBJ2-1, with 11 bases that match TRBD1. Trimming cost V 3 bases and J 7 bases; bases outside gene matches: 9. This CDR3 comprises 16 residues. The V gene's germline CDR1 is SGDLS and CDR2 YYNGEE. The chain's CDR3 is CASSGGTGGMWNEQFF. Here the CDR3 DNA reads TGTGCCAGCAGCGGAGGGACAGGGGGGATGTGGAATGAGCAGTTCTTC.

This clone was detected only a few times. This chain links TRBV5-1 with TRBJ1-1; 7 bases are a match to TRBD1. With V trimmed by 0 bases and J by 9 bases, 5 bases remained unmatched. The germline gives CDR1 SGHRS, CDR2 YFSETQ. The CDR3 is made up of 13 amino acids. CDR3 coding DNA: TGCGCCAGCAGCTTGGGAACAGGGGAGAAAGCTTTCTTT. Its protein product is CASSLGTGEKAFF.

The chain is built from TRBV4-1 and TRBJ2-5; 10 nucleotides match TRBD2. After removal of 0 bases from V and 6 bases from J, the junction contained 7 bases not matched to a gene. Germline V gene sequence: CDR1 MGHRA, CDR2 YSYEKL. This CDR3 comprises 16 residues. For the CDR3, the DNA is TGCGCCAGCAGCCAAGAACCAGCGGGGGGGCCCAAGACCCAGTACTTC. Amino acids: CASSQEPAGGPKTQYF.

This clone was detected only once. The chain combines TRBV7-8 with TRBJ1-6, with TRBD1 as a possible D gene (6 bases). V lost 5 bases and J lost 6, with 14 bases in between. This CDR3 has 15 residues. Germline V gives CDR1 SGHVS, CDR2 FQNEAQ. In nucleotides, the CDR3 is TGTGCCAGCAGCCTTAAAGACAGGCCTAATTCACCCCTCCACTTT. Its translation is CASSLKDRPNSPLHF. The full variable domain, in which reference TRBV7-8 and TRBJ1-6 provide the parts outside the CDR3, is GAGVSQSPRYKVAKRGQDVALRCDPISGHVSLFWYQQALGQGPEFLTYFQNEAQLDKSGLPSDRFFAERPEGSVSTLKIQRTQQEDSAVYLCASSLKDRPNSPLHFGNGTRLTVT.

This rearrangement joins TRBV20-1 to TRBJ1-2; 7 positions agree with TRBD1. The CDR3 extends over 16 amino acids. V lost 3 bases and J lost 6; bases outside the gene matches: 16. From germline, CDR1 is DFQATT and CDR2 SNEGSKA (reference sequence). CDR3 region: CSASRTGKGTANGYTF. The CDR3 coding sequence is TGCAGTGCTAGTCGAACAGGGAAGGGGACAGCTAATGGCTACACCTTC.

The chain carries TRBV5-8 and TRBJ1-1, with no clear D. Between the trimmed V and J ends, which lost 3 bases and 9 bases, there was a span of 12 bases. The CDR3 contains 12 residues. Germline V CDR1 and CDR2: SGHTS, YDEGEE. Written as DNA, the CDR3 is TGTGCCAGCAGCTGGCTTCATTCCCAAGCTTTCTTT. Its translation is CASSWLHSQAFF.

The rearrangement links TRBV28 to TRBJ2-2, with 10 bases matching TRBD1. The V gene's germline CDR1 is MDHEN and CDR2 SYDVKM. The V gene end was trimmed by 5 bases and the J gene end by 3 bases; junction bases not matched to a gene: 6. The CDR3 loop spans 16 amino acids. CDR3 sequence reads: CASSPDRGQDTGELFF. For the CDR3, the DNA is TGTGCCAGCAGTCCTGACAGGGGGCAAGACACCGGGGAGCTGTTTTTT. The variable domain in full, with the rest retrieved from reference TRBV28 and TRBJ2-2, is DVKVTQSSRYLVKRTGEKVFLECVQDMDHENMFWYRQDPGLGLRLIYFSYDVKMKEKGDIPEGYSVSREKKERFSLILESASTNQTSMYLCASSPDRGQDTGELFFGEGSRLTVL.

The J gene is TRBJ1-2, the V gene TRBV11-1; 8 bases map to TRBD1. The CDR3 runs to 12 residues. Trimming took 5 bases from V and 7 from J; bases not matched to a gene: 3. The V gene's germline CDR1 is SGHAT and CDR2 FQDESV (reference sequence). CDR3 DNA sequence: TGTGCCAGCAGCCGGACAGGGTTTGGCTACACCTTC. Translating gives CASSRTGFGYTF.

V is TRBV2 and J is TRBJ2-2; tentative D call: TRBD1 (5 bases). V lost 10 bases and J lost 1, with 16 bases in between. The germline gives CDR1 SNHLY, CDR2 FYNNEI. This CDR3 has 15 residues. In DNA form, the CDR3 reads TGTGCCACACCAGGCAGGGCCAGGAACACCGGGGAGCTGTTTTTT. As protein: CATPGRARNTGELFF.

The V gene is TRBV21-1, the J gene TRBJ1-5; the table calls TRBD1, which could not be checked here. TRBV21-1 is listed as a pseudogene. The CDR3 extends over 18 amino acids. The CDR3 is CASSRVRGPEYSNQPQHF. Written as DNA, the CDR3 is TGTGCCAGCAGCCGAGTCAGGGGGCCGGAGTATAGCAATCAGCCCCAGCATTTT.

The rearrangement joins TRBV6-5 to TRBJ1-1; no reliable D call. The V end lost 7 bases, the J end lost 0 bases, and 9 bases lay between the germline ends. This CDR3 spans 13 amino acids. Germline CDR1 and CDR2: MNHEY and SVGAGI. The CDR3 is CASKEIMNTEAFF. The DNA for the CDR3 is TGTGCCAGCAAGGAGATCATGAACACTGAAGCTTTCTTT.

The gene calls are TRBV7-6 and TRBJ1-5; perhaps TRBD1 as D (5 bases). V dropped 3 bases and J dropped 5 bases, with 14 bases sitting between them. This CDR3 is built from 15 residues. CDR1 and CDR2 (germline): SGHVS, FNYEAQ. The CDR3 DNA sequence: TGTGCCAGCAGCTTGGGGCCGGGGGGTGATCAGCCCCAGCATTTT. Translating it yields CASSLGPGGDQPQHF.

V gene TRBV7-9 combines with J gene TRBJ1-6, with D maybe TRBD1 (5 bases). CDR3 length equals 16 residues. Germline loops: CDR1 SEHNR, CDR2 FQNEAQ (reference sequence). Trimming took off 1 base at V and 8 bases at J, with 15 bases between the two ends. CDR3 DNA sequence: TGTGCCAGCAGCTTAGGAAGGTCAGGGAGGCATTCACCCCTCCACTTT. This sequence encodes CASSLGRSGRHSPLHF.

This clone was seen a single time. This rearrangement joins TRBV5-4 to TRBJ2-2, with TRBD2 matching 12 bases. Trimming removed 5 bases from V and 8 bases from J; junction bases left unmatched: 7. In germline, CDR1 is SGHNT, CDR2 YYREEE (reference sequence). The CDR3 sequence is 15 residues long. CDR3 residues: CASRPSGGAYGELFF. The CDR3 DNA reads TGTGCCAGCAGACCTAGCGGGGGGGCGTATGGGGAGCTGTTTTTT.

The gene calls are TRBV28 and TRBJ2-7, with 11 bases identical to TRBD1. V shed 5 bases and J 6 bases; nucleotides not matched to a gene: 6. The CDR3 sequence is 14 residues long. From germline, CDR1 is MDHEN and CDR2 SYDVKM. The CDR3 sequence is CASSLGQGASEQYF. The CDR3 region has the DNA TGTGCCAGCAGTCTAGGACAGGGGGCATCCGAGCAGTACTTC.